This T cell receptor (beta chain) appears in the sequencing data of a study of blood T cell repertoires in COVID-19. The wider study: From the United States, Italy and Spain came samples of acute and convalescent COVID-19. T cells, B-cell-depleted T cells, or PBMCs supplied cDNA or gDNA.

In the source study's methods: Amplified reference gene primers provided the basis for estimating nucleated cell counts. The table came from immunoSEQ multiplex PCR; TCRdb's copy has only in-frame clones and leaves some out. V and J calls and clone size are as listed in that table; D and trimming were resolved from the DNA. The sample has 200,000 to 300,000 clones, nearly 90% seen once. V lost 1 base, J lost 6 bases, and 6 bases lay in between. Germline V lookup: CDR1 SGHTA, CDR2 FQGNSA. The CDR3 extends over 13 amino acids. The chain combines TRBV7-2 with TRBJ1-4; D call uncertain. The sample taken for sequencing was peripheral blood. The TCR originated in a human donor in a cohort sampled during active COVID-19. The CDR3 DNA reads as TGTGCCAGCAGCTTAGACAGCTATGAAAAACTGTTTTTT. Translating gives CASSLDSYEKLFF.